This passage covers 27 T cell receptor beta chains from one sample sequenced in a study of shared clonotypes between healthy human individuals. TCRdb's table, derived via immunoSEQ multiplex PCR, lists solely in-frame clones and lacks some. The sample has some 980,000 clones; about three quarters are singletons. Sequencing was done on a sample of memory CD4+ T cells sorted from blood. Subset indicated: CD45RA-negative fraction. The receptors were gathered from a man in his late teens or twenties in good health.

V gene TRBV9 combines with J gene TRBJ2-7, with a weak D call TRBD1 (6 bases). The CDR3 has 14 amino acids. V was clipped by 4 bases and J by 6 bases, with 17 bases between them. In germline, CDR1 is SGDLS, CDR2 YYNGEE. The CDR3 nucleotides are TGTGCCAGCAGCCCAGACTTGATAGGGGGCGAGCAGTACTTC. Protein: CASSPDLIGGEQYF.

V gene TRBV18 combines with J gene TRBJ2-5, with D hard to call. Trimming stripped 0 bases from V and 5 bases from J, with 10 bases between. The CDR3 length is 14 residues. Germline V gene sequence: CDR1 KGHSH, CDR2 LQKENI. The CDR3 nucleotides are TGTGCCAGCTCACCACCGATTAGTGGTGAGACCCAGTACTTC. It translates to CASSPPISGETQYF.

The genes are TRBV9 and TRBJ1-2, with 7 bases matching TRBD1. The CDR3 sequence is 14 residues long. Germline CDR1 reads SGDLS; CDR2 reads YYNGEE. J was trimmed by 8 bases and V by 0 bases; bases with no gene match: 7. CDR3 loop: CASSVGEAGGGYTF. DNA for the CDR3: TGTGCCAGCAGCGTAGGAGAGGCAGGGGGAGGCTACACCTTC.

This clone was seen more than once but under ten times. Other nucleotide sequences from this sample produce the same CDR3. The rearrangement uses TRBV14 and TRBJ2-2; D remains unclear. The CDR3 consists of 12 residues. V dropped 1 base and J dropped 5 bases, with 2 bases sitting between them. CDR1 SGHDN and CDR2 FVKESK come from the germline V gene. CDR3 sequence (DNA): TGTGCCAGCAGCCAAGTAACCGGGGAGCTGTTTTTT. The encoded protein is CASSQVTGELFF.

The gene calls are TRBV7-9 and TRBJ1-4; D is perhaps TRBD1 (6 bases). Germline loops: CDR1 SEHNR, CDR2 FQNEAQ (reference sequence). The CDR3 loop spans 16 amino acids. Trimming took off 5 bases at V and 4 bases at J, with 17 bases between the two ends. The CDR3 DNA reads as TGTGCCAGCAGCCAAGGGGGGGGGAAGAGTAATGAAAAACTGTTTTTT. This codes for CASSQGGGKSNEKLFF. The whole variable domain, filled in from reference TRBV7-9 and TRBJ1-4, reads DTGVSQNPRHKITKRGQNVTFRCDPISEHNRLYWYRQTLGQGPEFLTYFQNEAQLEKSRLLSDRFSAERPKGSFSTLEIQRTEQGDSAMYLCASSQGGGKSNEKLFFGSGTQLSVL.

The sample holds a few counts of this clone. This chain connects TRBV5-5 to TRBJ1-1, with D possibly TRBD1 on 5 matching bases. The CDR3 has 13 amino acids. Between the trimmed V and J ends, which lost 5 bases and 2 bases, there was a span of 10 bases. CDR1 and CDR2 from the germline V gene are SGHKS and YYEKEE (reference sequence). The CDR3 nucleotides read TGTGCCAGCAGATGGGACGGTAACACTGAAGCTTTCTTT. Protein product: CASRWDGNTEAFF. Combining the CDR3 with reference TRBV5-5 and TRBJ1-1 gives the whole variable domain DAGVTQSPTHLIKTRGQQVTLRCSPISGHKSVSWYQQVLGQGPQFIFQYYEKEERGRGNFPDRFSARQFPNYSSELNVNALLLGDSALYLCASRWDGNTEAFFGQGTRLTVV.

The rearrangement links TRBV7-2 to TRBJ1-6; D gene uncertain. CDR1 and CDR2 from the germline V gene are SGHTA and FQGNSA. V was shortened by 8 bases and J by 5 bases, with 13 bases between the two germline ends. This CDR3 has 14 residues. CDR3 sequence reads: CASGTATNNSPLHF. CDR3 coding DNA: TGTGCCAGCGGTACAGCCACTAATAATTCACCCCTCCACTTT.

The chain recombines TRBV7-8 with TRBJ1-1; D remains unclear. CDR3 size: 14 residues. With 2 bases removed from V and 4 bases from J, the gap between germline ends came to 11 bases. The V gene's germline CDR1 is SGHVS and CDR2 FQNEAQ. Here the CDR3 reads CASSLKAGSTEAFF. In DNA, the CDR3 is TGTGCCAGCAGCTTAAAGGCTGGAAGCACTGAAGCTTTCTTT.

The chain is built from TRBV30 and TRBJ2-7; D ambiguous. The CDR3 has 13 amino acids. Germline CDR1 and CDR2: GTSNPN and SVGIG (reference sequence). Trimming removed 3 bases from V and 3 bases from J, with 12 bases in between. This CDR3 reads CAWSAPPSYEQYF. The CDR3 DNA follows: TGTGCCTGGAGCGCCCCCCCAAGCTACGAGCAGTACTTC.

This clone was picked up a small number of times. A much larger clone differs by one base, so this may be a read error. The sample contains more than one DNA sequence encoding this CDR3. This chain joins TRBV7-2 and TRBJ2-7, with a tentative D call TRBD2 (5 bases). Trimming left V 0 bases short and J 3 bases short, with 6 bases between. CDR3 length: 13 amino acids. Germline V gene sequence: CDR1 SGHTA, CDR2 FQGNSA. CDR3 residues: CASSLAGSYEQYF. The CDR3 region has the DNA TGTGCCAGCAGCTTAGCGGGGAGCTACGAGCAGTACTTC.

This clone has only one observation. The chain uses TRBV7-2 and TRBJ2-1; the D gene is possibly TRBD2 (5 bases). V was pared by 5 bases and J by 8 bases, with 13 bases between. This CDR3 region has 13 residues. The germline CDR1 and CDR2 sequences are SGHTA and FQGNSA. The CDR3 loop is CASSGRPRDEQFF. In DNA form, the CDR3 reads TGTGCCAGCAGCGGGAGACCCCGCGATGAGCAGTTCTTC.

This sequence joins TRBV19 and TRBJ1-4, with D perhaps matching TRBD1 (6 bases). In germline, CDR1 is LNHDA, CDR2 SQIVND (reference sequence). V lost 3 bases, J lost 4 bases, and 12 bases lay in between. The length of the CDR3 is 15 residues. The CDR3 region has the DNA TGTGCCAGTAGTATCGGGGGGGCTTTTAATGAAAAACTGTTTTTT. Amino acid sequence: CASSIGGAFNEKLFF.

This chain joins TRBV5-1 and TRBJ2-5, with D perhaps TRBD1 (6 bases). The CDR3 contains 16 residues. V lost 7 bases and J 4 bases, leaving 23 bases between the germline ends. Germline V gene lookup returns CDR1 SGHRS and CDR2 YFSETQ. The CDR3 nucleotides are TGCGCCAGCTCCTTTACGGACCTTTCGACAGGAGAGACCCAGTACTTC. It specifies CASSFTDLSTGETQYF.

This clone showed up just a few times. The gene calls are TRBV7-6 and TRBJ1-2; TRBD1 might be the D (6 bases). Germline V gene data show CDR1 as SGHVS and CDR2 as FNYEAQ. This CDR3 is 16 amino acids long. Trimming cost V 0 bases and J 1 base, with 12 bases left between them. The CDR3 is CASSLAADRNNYGYTF. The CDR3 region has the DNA TGTGCCAGCAGCTTAGCAGCGGACAGAAATAACTATGGCTACACCTTC.

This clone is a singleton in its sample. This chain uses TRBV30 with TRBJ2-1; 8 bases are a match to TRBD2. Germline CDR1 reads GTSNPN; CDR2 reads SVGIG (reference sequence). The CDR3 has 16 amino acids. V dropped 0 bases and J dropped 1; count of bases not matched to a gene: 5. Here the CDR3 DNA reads TGTGCCTGGAGTGTCGTCGGGAGGGTGTCCTACAATGAGCAGTTCTTC. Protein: CAWSVVGRVSYNEQFF.

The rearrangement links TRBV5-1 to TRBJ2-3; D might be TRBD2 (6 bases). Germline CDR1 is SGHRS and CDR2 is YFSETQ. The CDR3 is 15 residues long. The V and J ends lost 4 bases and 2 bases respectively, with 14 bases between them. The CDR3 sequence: CASSPQAGPTDTQYF. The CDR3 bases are TGCGCCAGCAGCCCCCAGGCGGGACCCACAGATACGCAGTATTTT.

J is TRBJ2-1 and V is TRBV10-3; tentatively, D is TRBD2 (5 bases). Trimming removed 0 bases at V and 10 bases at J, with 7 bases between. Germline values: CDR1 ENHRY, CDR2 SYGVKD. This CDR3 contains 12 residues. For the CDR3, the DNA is TGTGCCATCAGTGAGTCGGGAGACGAGCAGTTCTTC. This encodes CAISESGDEQFF.

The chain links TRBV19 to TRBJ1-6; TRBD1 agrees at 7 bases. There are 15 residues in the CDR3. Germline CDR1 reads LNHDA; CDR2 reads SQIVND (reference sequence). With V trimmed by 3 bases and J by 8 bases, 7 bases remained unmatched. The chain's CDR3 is CASSMLDRVDSPLHF. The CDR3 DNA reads TGTGCCAGTAGTATGCTCGACAGGGTAGATTCACCCCTCCACTTT.

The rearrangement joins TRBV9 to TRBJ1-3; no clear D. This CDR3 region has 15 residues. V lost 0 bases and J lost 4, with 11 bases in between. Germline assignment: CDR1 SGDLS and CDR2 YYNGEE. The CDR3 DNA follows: TGTGCCAGCAGCGTAGACACCGCCAGGGGAAACACCATATATTTT. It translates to CASSVDTARGNTIYF.

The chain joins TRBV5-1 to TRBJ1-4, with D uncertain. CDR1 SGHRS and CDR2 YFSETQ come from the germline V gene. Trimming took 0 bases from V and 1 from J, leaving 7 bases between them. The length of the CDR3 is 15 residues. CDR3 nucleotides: TGCGCCAGCAGCTTGGGAGGGATAACTAATGAAAAACTGTTTTTT. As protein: CASSLGGITNEKLFF.

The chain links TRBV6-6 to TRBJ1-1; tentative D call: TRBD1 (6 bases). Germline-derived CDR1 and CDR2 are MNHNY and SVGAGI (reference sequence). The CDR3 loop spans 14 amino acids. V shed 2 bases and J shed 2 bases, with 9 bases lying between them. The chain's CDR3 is CASSYQDRNTEAFF. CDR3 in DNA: TGTGCCAGCAGTTACCAGGACAGAAACACTGAAGCTTTCTTT.

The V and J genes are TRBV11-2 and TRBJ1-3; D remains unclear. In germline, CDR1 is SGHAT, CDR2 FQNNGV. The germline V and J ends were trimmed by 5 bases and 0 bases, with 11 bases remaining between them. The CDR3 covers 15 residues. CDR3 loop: CASSRDQLSGNTIYF. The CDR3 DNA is TGTGCCAGCAGCCGCGATCAGCTCTCTGGAAACACCATATATTTT.

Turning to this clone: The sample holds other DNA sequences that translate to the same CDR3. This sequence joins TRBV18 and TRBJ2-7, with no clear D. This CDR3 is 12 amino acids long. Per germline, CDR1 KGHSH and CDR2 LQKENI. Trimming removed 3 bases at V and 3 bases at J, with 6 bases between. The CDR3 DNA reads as TGTGCCAGCTCACCGAAGGGCTACGAGCAGTACTTC. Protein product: CASSPKGYEQYF.

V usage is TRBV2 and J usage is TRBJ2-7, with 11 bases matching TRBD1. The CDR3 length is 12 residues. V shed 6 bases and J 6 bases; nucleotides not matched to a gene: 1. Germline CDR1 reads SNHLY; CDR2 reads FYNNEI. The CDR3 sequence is CASRDRGPEQYF. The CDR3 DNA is TGTGCCAGCAGGGACAGGGGGCCCGAGCAGTACTTC.

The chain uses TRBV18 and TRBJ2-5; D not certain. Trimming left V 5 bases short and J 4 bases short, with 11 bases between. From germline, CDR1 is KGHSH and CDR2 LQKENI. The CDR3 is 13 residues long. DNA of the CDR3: TGTGCCAGCTCATCTGACCCTGGAGAGACCCAGTACTTC. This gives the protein CASSSDPGETQYF.

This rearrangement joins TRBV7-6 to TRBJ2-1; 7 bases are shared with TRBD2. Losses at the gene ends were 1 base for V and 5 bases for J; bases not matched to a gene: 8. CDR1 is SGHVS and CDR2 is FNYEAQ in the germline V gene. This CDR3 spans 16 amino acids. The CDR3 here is CASSLGGGKTHNEQFF. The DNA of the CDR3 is TGTGCCAGCAGCTTAGGGGGGGGGAAGACTCACAATGAGCAGTTCTTC.

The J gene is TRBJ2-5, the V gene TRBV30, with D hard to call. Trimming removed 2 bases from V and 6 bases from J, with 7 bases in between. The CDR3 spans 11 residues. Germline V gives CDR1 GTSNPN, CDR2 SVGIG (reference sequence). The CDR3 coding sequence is TGTGCCTGGAGTCCGTCCCAGACCCAGTACTTC. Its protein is CAWSPSQTQYF. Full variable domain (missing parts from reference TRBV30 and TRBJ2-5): SQTIHQWPATLVQPVGSPLSLECTVEGTSNPNLYWYRQAAGRGLQLLFYSVGIGQISSEVPQNLSASRPQDRQFILSSKKLLLSDSGFYLCAWSPSQTQYFGPGTRLLVL.